This T cell receptor (beta chain) originates from a study of T cell changes during pregnancy in multiple sclerosis. Trimming took off 3 bases at V and 11 bases at J, with 11 bases between the two ends. The CDR3 runs 11 residues. From germline, CDR1 is DFQATT and CDR2 SNEGSKA (reference sequence). TCRdb's table, derived via immunoSEQ multiplex PCR, lists solely in-frame clones and lacks some. Here the sample spans approximately 40,000 clones, around nine tenths being singletons. The V gene is TRBV20-1, the J gene TRBJ1-5; maybe TRBD1 (6 bases). The sequence was collected from a female donor in good health, enrolled as a control in a pregnancy study. This specimen was CD4+ T cells from peripheral blood mononuclear cells, taken in the third trimester of pregnancy. CDR3 sequence reads: CSARKQGTQHF. CDR3 DNA sequence: TGCAGTGCTAGGAAGCAGGGGACCCAGCATTTT.